One T cell receptor beta chain is described in this entry. The data are from a study of cytomegalovirus exposure and HLA in healthy donors. In the PCR, 60 Vbeta and 13 Jbeta primers were used. The protocol was immunoSEQ multiplex PCR, while the TCRdb copy is restricted to in-frame clones and leaves out a portion. The sample carries 200,000 or so clones, roughly 90% recorded once. Germline assignment: CDR1 SNHLY and CDR2 FYNNEI. Trimming stripped 5 bases from V and 3 bases from J, with 11 bases between. The length of the CDR3 is 14 residues. V is TRBV2 and J is TRBJ1-3; no firm D call. The sequenced sample was PBMCs. This clonotype originated in a girl under three years old in good health and CMV-seronegative. The CDR3 loop reads CASSQSGLGNTIYF. The CDR3 DNA follows: TGTGCCAGCAGTCAGTCCGGACTTGGAAACACCATATATTTT.